The 10 T cell receptor beta chains in this list originate from one sample, sequenced in a study of cytomegalovirus exposure and HLA in healthy donors. The PCR ran on 60 Vbeta and 13 Jbeta primers. TCRdb's table, derived via immunoSEQ multiplex PCR, lists solely in-frame clones and lacks some. Among 130,000 or so clones, 8.5% to 10% were seen once, and the ten largest hold under 5.5%. The sequenced material came from PBMCs. These TCRs come from a middle-aged man in good health and CMV-seronegative.

This clone was picked up a small number of times. The chain links TRBV5-4 to TRBJ2-1; 11 bases align to TRBD1. The CDR3 runs 15 residues. V was pared by 4 bases and J by 3 bases, with 3 bases of the junction left unmatched. Looked up from germline, CDR1 is SGHNT and CDR2 is YYREEE (reference sequence). CDR3 in DNA: TGTGCCAGCAGCCTAGGGACAGGGGGCTACAATGAGCAGTTCTTC. Translated: CASSLGTGGYNEQFF.

This clone was recorded a few times. The chain links TRBV4-1 to TRBJ1-1; D is unclear. Germline lookup yields CDR1 MGHRA and CDR2 YSYEKL. The CDR3 contains 14 residues. The V gene lost 2 bases and the J gene lost 4 bases, with 11 bases spanning the gap. For the CDR3, the DNA is TGCGCCAGCAGCCAACTCGGCGAGGGCACTGAAGCTTTCTTT. Encoded protein: CASSQLGEGTEAFF.

This clone appeared a few times. The chain joins TRBV19 to TRBJ2-7; 7 bases agree with TRBD2. V dropped 4 bases and J dropped 2; count of bases not matched to a gene: 5. The CDR3 runs 14 residues. Germline assignment: CDR1 LNHDA and CDR2 SQIVND (reference sequence). This chain's CDR3 is CASSTSGLPYEQYF. The CDR3 DNA follows: TGTGCCAGTAGTACTAGCGGTCTTCCCTACGAGCAGTACTTC.

This clone was picked up a small number of times. The J gene is TRBJ2-1, the V gene TRBV7-2, with 10 bases fitting TRBD2. Germline CDR1 reads SGHTA; CDR2 reads FQGNSA. The ends lost 4 bases at V and 7 bases at J; junction bases unmatched: 4. The CDR3 contains 14 residues. CDR3 nucleotides: TGTGCCAGCAGCTGGGGACTAGCGTTTAATGAGCAGTTCTTC. This translates into CASSWGLAFNEQFF.

J is TRBJ2-7 and V is TRBV13, with D possibly matching TRBD2 (5 bases). V was cut by 1 base and J by 1 base, with 11 bases left in between. The germline V gene has CDR1 PRHDT and CDR2 FYEKMQ (reference sequence). There are 15 residues in the CDR3. The CDR3 region is CASSLARVTSYEQYF. Written as DNA, the CDR3 is TGTGCCAGCAGCTTAGCGAGGGTTACGTCCTACGAGCAGTACTTC.

The genes are TRBV19 and TRBJ1-2; D is ambiguous. CDR3 size: 13 residues. Trimming took off 7 bases at V and 3 bases at J, with 12 bases between the two ends. In germline, CDR1 is LNHDA, CDR2 SQIVND (reference sequence). CDR3 sequence (DNA): TGTGCCAGTACCATCGGGGTCCACTATGGCTACACCTTC. It translates to CASTIGVHYGYTF. Full variable domain (rest looked up from reference TRBV19 and TRBJ1-2): DGGITQSPKYLFRKEGQNVTLSCEQNLNHDAMYWYRQDPGQGLRLIYYSQIVNDFQKGDIAEGYSVSREKKESFPLTVTSAQKNPTAFYLCASTIGVHYGYTFGSGTRLTVV.

This chain joins TRBV11-2 and TRBJ1-5; D remains ambiguous. V was cut by 5 bases and J by 6 bases, with 11 bases left in between. CDR1 and CDR2 from the germline V gene are SGHAT and FQNNGV. The CDR3 covers 13 residues. CDR3: CASSMERGQPQHF. CDR3 bases: TGTGCCAGCAGCATGGAGCGTGGTCAGCCCCAGCATTTT.

This chain joins TRBV5-1 and TRBJ1-6; TRBD1 matches at 7 bases. The germline CDR1 and CDR2 sequences are SGHRS and YFSETQ. The ends lost 4 bases at V and 0 bases at J; junction bases unmatched: 10. This CDR3 is 18 amino acids long. DNA of the CDR3: TGCGCCAGCAGCAATAGGACAGGCATTAGCTCCTATAATTCACCCCTCCACTTT. Its protein is CASSNRTGISSYNSPLHF.

This clone has more than one count but fewer than ten. The rearrangement links TRBV30 to TRBJ2-5; 8 positions match TRBD1. Germline CDR1 GTSNPN, CDR2 SVGIG (reference sequence). V trimming: 4 bases; J trimming: 1 base; junction bases outside the gene matches: 8. This CDR3 has 15 residues. CDR3 nucleotides: TGTGCCTGGAAGATTGACAGGGGAGCCCAAGAGACCCAGTACTTC. Encoded protein: CAWKIDRGAQETQYF. The entire variable domain, with the rest obtained from reference TRBV30 and TRBJ2-5, is as follows: SQTIHQWPATLVQPVGSPLSLECTVEGTSNPNLYWYRQAAGRGLQLLFYSVGIGQISSEVPQNLSASRPQDRQFILSSKKLLLSDSGFYLCAWKIDRGAQETQYFGPGTRLLVL.

In its sample, this clone was seen a few times. V gene TRBV7-3 combines with J gene TRBJ2-2, with D perhaps matching TRBD1 (5 bases). CDR3 length: 14 amino acids. Germline assignment: CDR1 SGHTA and CDR2 FQGTGA. The V end lost 5 bases, the J end lost 7 bases, and 14 bases lay between the germline ends. The CDR3 region is CASSIRRDGGELFF. Here the CDR3 DNA reads TGTGCCAGCAGCATCCGCAGGGATGGCGGGGAGCTGTTTTTT.